The 30 T cell receptor beta chains listed next were all sequenced from one sample in a study of blood T cells in healthy people across ages (dated by TCRdb to the mid-2010s). Library generation was performed with 5' RACE. Sequencing used an Illumina HiSeq 2500. A second roughly 7 to 12 cycle PCR used a sample-barcoded 5' primer and a J-beta primer mix. The public sequencing data were trimmed at Q25 with fastp and processed into clonotypes with MiXCR by TCRdb, which kept only in-frame beta chains. A single entry per CDR3 protein holds the most common genes and DNA from its merged rows. The sample table records roughly 700,000 distinct CDR3 sequences; 20% to 30% of these occur just once. The ten largest clones represent more than 8.5% of the sample. These same data were also listed under a study on T cells of mothers and their children.

The source material was blood. These receptors were collected from a boy aged 5 to 17 in good health.

This clonotype was seen a handful of times. The chain recombines TRBV12-3 or TRBV12-4 with TRBJ2-7, with 13 nucleotides matching TRBD2. The CDR3 loop spans 13 amino acids. V dropped 8 bases and J dropped 6; count of bases not matched to a gene: 4. Here the CDR3 reads CASRTSGRSEQYF. CDR3 DNA sequence: TGTGCCAGCCGGACTAGCGGGAGATCCGAGCAGTACTTC.

This clonotype was recorded many times. The rearrangement joins TRBV29-1 to TRBJ1-1; D perhaps matches TRBD1 (5 bases). The CDR3 covers 14 residues. The ends were cut back, 8 bases at V and 1 base at J, with 17 bases in the middle. Germline V gene sequence: CDR1 SQVTM, CDR2 ANQGSEA. The CDR3 sequence: CSLTGDRSNTEAFF. In DNA form, the CDR3 reads TGCAGCCTTACAGGAGACCGTTCGAACACTGAAGCTTTCTTT.

This clonotype was seen a handful of times. The V and J genes are TRBV2 and TRBJ2-1, with D maybe TRBD1 (5 bases). In germline, CDR1 is SNHLY, CDR2 FYNNEI. CDR3 length: 14 amino acids. V lost 4 bases to trimming and J lost 7 bases, with 14 bases between them. Written as DNA, the CDR3 is TGTGCCAGCAGTGGGACATTCCGAGGAAATGAGCAGTTCTTC. Its translation is CASSGTFRGNEQFF.

Concerning this clonotype: A much larger clone sits a single nucleotide away, making a read error possible. The genes are TRBV20-1 and TRBJ1-2, with D perhaps matching TRBD1 (5 bases). Germline CDR1 and CDR2: DFQATT and SNEGSKA (reference sequence). This CDR3 region has 14 residues. V was pared by 2 bases and J by 8 bases, with 18 bases between. CDR3 protein: CSARSSDGTQGYTF. In DNA, the CDR3 is TGCAGTGCTAGAAGCTCTGATGGGACCCAAGGCTACACCTTC.

This clonotype has only a few counts. The genes are TRBV7-9 and TRBJ2-5; TRBD2 might be the D (6 bases). The V end was cut by 5 bases, the J end by 2 bases, with 15 bases between. This CDR3 has 15 amino acids. Germline V lookup: CDR1 SEHNR, CDR2 FQNEAQ (reference sequence). DNA for the CDR3: TGTGCCAGCAGCCAAATTGGCCGGGGGCAAGAGACCCAGTACTTC. Its translation is CASSQIGRGQETQYF.

This clonotype showed up just a few times. The genes are TRBV12-3 or TRBV12-4 and TRBJ2-5; TRBD2 aligns across 10 bases. V trimming: 3 bases; J trimming: 3 bases; junction bases outside the gene matches: 10. CDR3 length: 17 amino acids. The CDR3 reads CASSFSATSGTKETQYF. The CDR3 DNA follows: TGTGCCAGCAGTTTCTCCGCCACTAGCGGGACAAAAGAGACCCAGTACTTC.

This clonotype was detected only a few times. The chain employs TRBV29-1 and TRBJ2-3; D may be TRBD1 (7 bases). CDR1 SQVTM and CDR2 ANQGSEA come from the germline V gene. Trimming cost V 7 bases and J 6 bases, with 17 bases left between them. The CDR3 runs to 13 residues. The CDR3 coding sequence is TGCAGCGCACCTAGCGACAGGGCGGATACGCAGTATTTT. This sequence encodes CSAPSDRADTQYF.

This clonotype was picked up a small number of times. In DNA form, the CDR3 reads TGTGCCAGCAGCTTGGAGCGGGGGGGCCGGGCTTTAAGCACAGATACGCAGTATTTT. It codes for CASSLERGGRALSTDTQYF. The rearrangement uses TRBV11-3 and TRBJ2-3, with TRBD2 identical over 10 bases. Germline V gives CDR1 SGHNT, CDR2 YENEEA. The V and J ends lost 3 bases and 0 bases, in that order; junction bases with no gene match: 12. CDR3 length: 19 residues.

The chain carries TRBV13 and TRBJ1-2; 7 nucleotides align to TRBD1. This CDR3 is 14 amino acids long. V lost 6 bases, J lost 4 bases, and 8 bases stayed unmatched. Germline CDR1 reads PRHDT; CDR2 reads FYEKMQ (reference sequence). CDR3 bases: TGTGCCAGCAGTTTTTCAGGGGGTGGCTATGGCTACACCTTC. Protein sequence: CASSFSGGGYGYTF.

The V and J genes are TRBV20-1 and TRBJ1-1, with a possible D match to TRBD1 (6 bases). Germline V gene lookup returns CDR1 DFQATT and CDR2 SNEGSKA (reference sequence). V was pared by 0 bases and J by 5 bases, with 13 bases between. CDR3 size: 14 residues. The chain's CDR3 is CSARERRGGTEAFF. The DNA for the CDR3 is TGCAGTGCTAGAGAGCGCAGGGGTGGGACTGAAGCTTTCTTT.

This clonotype has just a few counts. V usage is TRBV29-1 and J usage is TRBJ2-7, with D perhaps TRBD2 (6 bases). V gave up 4 bases and J gave up 4 bases, with 11 bases separating them. The CDR3 covers 12 residues. Per germline, CDR1 SQVTM and CDR2 ANQGSEA. The CDR3 loop is CSVVSGAYEQYF. The CDR3 DNA sequence: TGCAGCGTTGTTAGCGGAGCTTACGAGCAGTACTTC.

The sample holds a few counts of this clonotype. V and J are TRBV5-1 and TRBJ1-1; D is possibly TRBD1 (6 bases). The CDR3 spans 12 residues. Germline V lookup: CDR1 SGHRS, CDR2 YFSETQ. V lost 2 bases and J 10 bases, leaving 12 bases between the germline ends. Here the CDR3 reads CASSLGDTGAFF. The CDR3 nucleotides are TGCGCCAGCAGCTTAGGGGACACAGGAGCTTTCTTT. The full variable domain, rest sourced from reference TRBV5-1 and TRBJ1-1, is KAGVTQTPRYLIKTRGQQVTLSCSPISGHRSVSWYQQTPGQGLQFLFEYFSETQRNKGNFPGRFSGRQFSNSRSEMNVSTLELGDSALYLCASSLGDTGAFFGQGTRLTVV.

The chain uses TRBV6-5 and TRBJ1-2; maybe TRBD1 (5 bases). Germline-derived CDR1 and CDR2 are MNHEY and SVGAGI. The CDR3 sequence is 15 residues long. Trimming shortened V by 2 bases and J by 5 bases, and 15 bases separated the two germline ends. DNA for the CDR3: TGTGCCAGCAGTTACGAGCCCGGGGGACGTTATGGCTACACCTTC. This encodes CASSYEPGGRYGYTF.

There are a few counts of this clonotype. This sequence joins TRBV5-4 and TRBJ2-5; D call uncertain. The DNA end favors TRBJ2-1, so the J call may be wrong. CDR1 and CDR2 (germline): SGHNT, YYREEE (reference sequence). The CDR3 runs 11 residues. The CDR3 is CASRNDNEQFF. In nucleotides, the CDR3 is TGTGCCAGCAGAAATGACAATGAGCAGTTCTTC.

As to this clonotype: At one end, the junction sequence differs from germline, possibly due to a read error. The J gene is TRBJ2-5, the V gene TRBV9, with a possible D match to TRBD1 (5 bases). Germline CDR1 SGDLS, CDR2 YYNGEE. This CDR3 contains 14 residues. The CDR3 region is CASCVAGLQETQYF. The CDR3 DNA reads TGTGCCAGCTGCGTAGCAGGGCTCCAAGAGACCCAGTACTTC.

Only a few counts were recorded for this clonotype. The chain combines TRBV7-6 with TRBJ1-4; D call uncertain. The CDR3 has 16 amino acids. CDR1 SGHVS and CDR2 FNYEAQ come from the germline V gene. V lost 2 bases and J 2 bases, leaving 12 bases between the germline ends. CDR3 region: CASSLSFRSTNEKLFF. CDR3 DNA sequence: TGTGCCAGCAGCTTATCTTTCCGGTCCACTAATGAAAAACTGTTTTTT.

This clonotype appeared a few times. The chain joins TRBV7-6 to TRBJ2-7; TRBD2 matches 14 bases. Germline loops: CDR1 SGHVS, CDR2 FNYEAQ. The junction had 3 bases not matched to a gene; V was cut back by 5 bases and J by 6 bases. The CDR3 contains 14 residues. CDR3 DNA sequence: TGTGCCAGCAGCGGACTAGCGGGGGGACTCGAGCAGTACTTC. Its translation is CASSGLAGGLEQYF.

The chain employs TRBV29-1 and TRBJ2-5; D may match TRBD1 or TRBD2 (5 bases each). CDR3 length: 13 amino acids. The V gene's germline CDR1 is SQVTM and CDR2 ANQGSEA. Trimming removed 6 bases from V and 4 bases from J, with 15 bases in between. The CDR3 is CSVPGTAVETQYF. The CDR3 DNA reads as TGCAGCGTCCCCGGGACGGCCGTAGAGACCCAGTACTTC. The complete variable domain, with remaining parts taken from reference TRBV29-1 and TRBJ2-5, reads SAVISQKPSRDICQRGTSLTIQCQVDSQVTMMFWYRQQPGQSLTLIATANQGSEATYESGFVIDKFPISRPNLTFSTLTVSNMSPEDSSIYLCSVPGTAVETQYFGPGTRLLVL.

This chain connects TRBV6-1 to TRBJ1-4, with a weak D call TRBD1 (6 bases). In germline, CDR1 is MNHNS, CDR2 SASEGT. This CDR3 is built from 15 residues. V was shortened by 3 bases and J by 8 bases, with 16 bases between the two germline ends. CDR3 bases: TGTGCCAGCAGTGATGATTGGGGGCATCGGGAAAAACTGTTTTTT. This gives the protein CASSDDWGHREKLFF.

Only a few counts were recorded for this clonotype. This chain connects TRBV20-1 to TRBJ1-3, with D perhaps TRBD1 (5 bases). CDR3 size: 12 residues. Trimming removed 6 bases at V and 7 bases at J, with 13 bases between. In germline, CDR1 is DFQATT, CDR2 SNEGSKA (reference sequence). The CDR3 is CSAGTWDNTIYF. The CDR3 coding sequence is TGCAGTGCCGGGACCTGGGATAACACCATATATTTT.

The chain employs TRBV4-3 and TRBJ2-7, with D unresolved. Germline CDR1 and CDR2: LGHNA and YSLEER. The CDR3 length is 13 residues. Between the trimmed V and J ends, which lost 0 bases and 7 bases, there was a span of 10 bases. The CDR3 DNA reads as TGCGCCAGCAGCCAAGATAGTGGGCGGGAGCAGTACTTC. Amino acid sequence: CASSQDSGREQYF.

The V call is TRBV10-1, the J call TRBJ2-5; the match to TRBD1 covers 7 bases. The J call may be incorrect, as the DNA end agrees better with TRBJ2-7. The germline V gene encodes CDR1 WNHNN and CDR2 SYGVQD (reference sequence). CDR3 length: 16 amino acids. The CDR3 DNA follows: TGCGCCAGCAGTGAGCCTCAGAAGGGGGCAAGCTACGAGCAGTACTTC. It yields the protein CASSEPQKGASYEQYF.

CDR3: CASIGTHGPFF. The CDR3 coding sequence is TGTGCCAGCATAGGGACCCATGGGCCGTTTTTT. The chain carries TRBV2 and TRBJ1-4; a possible D gene is TRBD1 (5 bases). This CDR3 spans 11 amino acids. The ends were cut back, 7 bases at V and 16 bases at J, with 16 bases in the middle. Germline-derived CDR1 and CDR2 are SNHLY and FYNNEI.

The V call is TRBV28, the J call TRBJ1-5; TRBD1 aligns across 9 bases. The V segment lost 6 bases and the J segment 6 bases; nucleotides outside the gene matches: 9. This CDR3 contains 15 residues. Germline assignment: CDR1 MDHEN and CDR2 SYDVKM. The CDR3 region is CASSRTGEHGQPQHF. In nucleotides, the CDR3 is TGTGCCAGCAGCCGGACAGGGGAACACGGTCAGCCCCAGCATTTT. Full variable domain (rest looked up from reference TRBV28 and TRBJ1-5): DVKVTQSSRYLVKRTGEKVFLECVQDMDHENMFWYRQDPGLGLRLIYFSYDVKMKEKGDIPEGYSVSREKKERFSLILESASTNQTSMYLCASSRTGEHGQPQHFGDGTRLSIL.

V usage is TRBV6-1 and J usage is TRBJ1-4, with D uncertain. The CDR3 has 15 amino acids. Germline CDR1 MNHNS, CDR2 SASEGT. V lost 8 bases and J lost 0, with 13 bases in between. The DNA of the CDR3 is TGTGCCAGCTCACCTTCACTGGCAACTAATGAAAAACTGTTTTTT. It specifies CASSPSLATNEKLFF.

The rearrangement links TRBV7-2 to TRBJ2-7; D might be TRBD1 or TRBD2, each matching 6 bases. Germline CDR1 reads SGHTA; CDR2 reads FQGNSA. Trimming pared 5 bases from V and 9 bases from J, leaving 20 bases between. There are 14 residues in the CDR3. CDR3: CASSPRTGSRGQYF. The CDR3 DNA reads TGTGCCAGCAGCCCTAGAACAGGGTCGCGGGGGCAGTACTTC. Complete variable domain (other parts from reference TRBV7-2 and TRBJ2-7): GAGVSQSPSNKVTEKGKDVELRCDPISGHTALYWYRQSLGQGLEFLIYFQGNSAPDKSGLPSDRFSAERTGGSVSTLTIQRTQQEDSAVYLCASSPRTGSRGQYFGPGTRLTVT.

J is TRBJ2-5 and V is TRBV29-1; 9 bases align to TRBD2. The CDR3 covers 15 residues. J was trimmed by 5 bases and V by 7 bases; bases with no gene match: 14. Per germline, CDR1 SQVTM and CDR2 ANQGSEA. CDR3 loop: CSARDSGSPQETQYF. In DNA, the CDR3 is TGCAGCGCCCGAGATAGCGGGAGCCCCCAGGAGACCCAGTACTTC.

This chain uses TRBV5-1 with TRBJ2-7; 7 bases are a match to TRBD2. The CDR3 totals 15 residues. The junction had 9 bases not matched to a gene; V was cut back by 0 bases and J by 6 bases. The germline V gene has CDR1 SGHRS and CDR2 YFSETQ. The DNA of the CDR3 is TGCGCCAGCAGCTTGGTTCCCAGCGGGACCTGCGAGCAGTACTTC. As protein: CASSLVPSGTCEQYF.

This rearrangement joins TRBV20-1 to TRBJ1-4, with TRBD1 as a possible D gene (5 bases). This CDR3 contains 12 residues. Germline V CDR1 and CDR2: DFQATT, SNEGSKA (reference sequence). For the CDR3, the DNA is TGCAGCTTAACAGGAATTAATGAAAAACTGTTTTTT. Translated: CSLTGINEKLFF.

This clonotype has only a few counts. This chain uses TRBV3-1 with TRBJ1-4; D is uncertain. There are 15 residues in the CDR3. Germline assignment: CDR1 LGHDT and CDR2 YNNKEL (reference sequence). Trimming left V 0 bases short and J 8 bases short, with 13 bases between. CDR3 sequence: CASSQDLGVGEKLFF. CDR3 nucleotides: TGTGCCAGCAGCCAAGATCTGGGCGTCGGGGAAAAACTGTTTTTT. The full variable domain, completed using reference TRBV3-1 and TRBJ1-4, is DTAVSQTPKYLVTQMGNDKSIKCEQNLGHDTMYWYKQDSKKFLKIMFSYNNKELIINETVPNRFSPKSPDKAHLNLHINSLELGDSAVYFCASSQDLGVGEKLFFGSGTQLSVL.